Listed below are T cell receptor beta chains from one sample, sequenced in a study of T cell repertoires in cytomegalovirus infection. Each CDR3 protein is one row after TCRdb ran MiXCR on the reads. The data hold about 150,000 distinct CDR3 sequences, with 23% observed a single time. The specimen was PBMCs. These receptors originate from a human donor in good health (CMV status not recorded). Some clones in this sample may be carry-over from other donors' samples. The CDR3 runs from the conserved cysteine through the conserved F or W. A D gene is named only where the DNA matches it firmly. Not all rows give a size; the values are once, few, many and, for expanded clones, a class.

v_call: TRBV12-3/TRBV12-4; j_call: TRBJ2-3; clone_size: .; d_call: .; cdr3_nt: TGTGCCAGCAGTTTAAATGTCGTGGACGTCGATACGCAGTATTTT; cdr3_aa: CASSLNVVDVDTQYF
v_call: TRBV7-2; j_call: TRBJ2-1; clone_size: many; d_call: TRBD2; cdr3_nt: TGTGCCAGCAGCCCCGGGACTAACCCCTACAATGAGCAGTTCTTC; cdr3_aa: CASSPGTNPYNEQFF
v_call: TRBV7-2; j_call: TRBJ2-1; clone_size: many; d_call: TRBD2; cdr3_nt: TGTGCCAGCAGCCTGGGTGGCGGGAGGGCCTACAATGAGCAGTTCTTC; cdr3_aa: CASSLGGGRAYNEQFF
v_call: TRBV5-1; j_call: TRBJ1-2; clone_size: once; d_call: TRBD1; cdr3_nt: TGCGCCAGCAGAATTGGGACAGGGCTAAGGGATGGCTACACCTTC; cdr3_aa: CASRIGTGLRDGYTF
v_call: TRBV20-1; j_call: TRBJ2-7; clone_size: few; d_call: .; cdr3_nt: TGCAGTGCTAGAGATCATAGCGTATCCTACGAGCAGTACTTC; cdr3_aa: CSARDHSVSYEQYF
v_call: TRBV28; j_call: TRBJ1-5; clone_size: .; d_call: TRBD1; cdr3_nt: TGTGCCAGCATAGGACAGGGAGGTCAGCCCCAGCATTTT; cdr3_aa: CASIGQGGQPQHF
v_call: TRBV19; j_call: TRBJ1-1; clone_size: few; d_call: .; cdr3_nt: TGTGCCAGTAGTGTAATATATGAAGCTTTCTTT; cdr3_aa: CASSVIYEAFF
v_call: TRBV28; j_call: TRBJ1-2; clone_size: .; d_call: .; cdr3_nt: TGTGCCAGCAGTTCCCAGGGTGGGGCTAACTATGGCTACACCTTC; cdr3_aa: CASSSQGGANYGYTF
v_call: TRBV7-2; j_call: TRBJ2-3; clone_size: many; d_call: .; cdr3_nt: TGTGCCAGCAGCTTCAGGCTAGGGGGACGCACAGATACGCAGTATTTT; cdr3_aa: CASSFRLGGRTDTQYF
v_call: TRBV28; j_call: TRBJ1-5; clone_size: .; d_call: TRBD1; cdr3_nt: TGTGCCAGCAGTACCCGACAGGGGGGGAACAATCAGCCCCAGCATTTT; cdr3_aa: CASSTRQGGNNQPQHF
v_call: TRBV4-3; j_call: TRBJ2-4; clone_size: .; d_call: .; cdr3_nt: TGCGCCAGCAGCCAAGATCTGTCAGGGAGGGGGCTAGCCAAAAACATTCAGTACTTC; cdr3_aa: CASSQDLSGRGLAKNIQYF
v_call: TRBV7-8; j_call: TRBJ2-7; clone_size: many; d_call: .; cdr3_nt: TGTGCCAGCAGCTTACTCGCCGGGGCCTCCTACGAGCAGTACTTC; cdr3_aa: CASSLLAGASYEQYF
v_call: TRBV7-2; j_call: TRBJ2-2; clone_size: many; d_call: .; cdr3_nt: TGTGCCAGCAGCTACGGACTGGGCGGGGAGCTGTTTTTT; cdr3_aa: CASSYGLGGELFF
v_call: TRBV5-1; j_call: TRBJ2-7; clone_size: .; d_call: TRBD2; cdr3_nt: TGCGCCAGCAGCGTCACTAGCGAGTCGTCCTACGAGCAGTACTTC; cdr3_aa: CASSVTSESSYEQYF
v_call: TRBV27; j_call: TRBJ2-2; clone_size: few; d_call: .; cdr3_nt: TGTGCCAGCAGTTTATTTCCGGGGAACACCGGGGAGCTGTTTTTT; cdr3_aa: CASSLFPGNTGELFF
v_call: TRBV10-3; j_call: TRBJ2-5; clone_size: few; d_call: TRBD1; cdr3_nt: TGTGCCATCAGTCGACAGGGAGAGACCCAGTACTTC; cdr3_aa: CAISRQGETQYF
v_call: TRBV28; j_call: TRBJ2-1; clone_size: many; d_call: .; cdr3_nt: TGTGCCAGCAGACGGGGAAATGAGCAGTTCTTC; cdr3_aa: CASRRGNEQFF
v_call: TRBV28; j_call: TRBJ2-7; clone_size: .; d_call: TRBD1; cdr3_nt: TGTGCCAGCACCGTCCCCCTCGGGACAGGGCACTACGAGCAGTACTTC; cdr3_aa: CASTVPLGTGHYEQYF
v_call: TRBV7-4; j_call: TRBJ2-5; clone_size: .; d_call: TRBD2; cdr3_nt: TGTACCAGCAGCTTTGGGACTAGCGGGAGCCAAGAGACCCAGTACTTC; cdr3_aa: CTSSFGTSGSQETQYF
v_call: TRBV5-1; j_call: TRBJ2-7; clone_size: .; d_call: .; cdr3_nt: TGCGCCAGCGGGGGGAGCACCTACGAGCAGTACTTC; cdr3_aa: CASGGSTYEQYF
v_call: TRBV28; j_call: TRBJ2-2; clone_size: .; d_call: TRBD1; cdr3_nt: TGTGCCAGCAGCGGACAGGGGGCCGGGGAGCTGTTTTTT; cdr3_aa: CASSGQGAGELFF
v_call: TRBV29-1; j_call: TRBJ2-7; clone_size: .; d_call: .; cdr3_nt: TGCAGCGTTCGGGAGAGGGAGCAGTACTTC; cdr3_aa: CSVREREQYF
v_call: TRBV27; j_call: TRBJ1-2; clone_size: .; d_call: TRBD1; cdr3_nt: TGTGCCAGCAGGCTAGGGACAGGGGGGGGCTACACCTTC; cdr3_aa: CASRLGTGGGYTF
v_call: TRBV12-3/TRBV12-4; j_call: TRBJ2-7; clone_size: many; d_call: .; cdr3_nt: TGTGCCAGCAGTTTTTGGGGAGGAGCCTACGAGCAGTACTTC; cdr3_aa: CASSFWGGAYEQYF
v_call: TRBV24-1; j_call: TRBJ2-1; clone_size: .; d_call: TRBD2; cdr3_nt: TGTGCCACCTCGAGTAGCGGGGGGTCGAGCTCCTACAATGAGCAGTTCTTC; cdr3_aa: CATSSSGGSSSYNEQFF
v_call: TRBV6-5; j_call: TRBJ2-2; clone_size: few; d_call: .; cdr3_nt: TGTGCCAGCAGTTCAGCCGGGGCCGGCACCGGGGAGCTGTTTTTT; cdr3_aa: CASSSAGAGTGELFF
v_call: TRBV6-2/TRBV6-3; j_call: TRBJ2-1; clone_size: .; d_call: TRBD2; cdr3_nt: TGTGCCAGCAGTTCGCCACTAGCGGGTCTAAATGAGCAGTTCTTC; cdr3_aa: CASSSPLAGLNEQFF
v_call: TRBV7-6; j_call: TRBJ2-1; clone_size: .; d_call: .; cdr3_nt: TGTGCCAGCAGCCCCCCTCAGGGGAATGAGCAGTTCTTC; cdr3_aa: CASSPPQGNEQFF
v_call: TRBV25-1; j_call: TRBJ2-3; clone_size: few; d_call: TRBD2; cdr3_nt: TGTGCCAGCAGTGAGGCGGGAGTAGATACGCAGTATTTT; cdr3_aa: CASSEAGVDTQYF
v_call: TRBV7-4; j_call: TRBJ2-5; clone_size: .; d_call: TRBD1; cdr3_nt: TGTGCCAGCAGCCTCGACAGGGATGAGGGAGAGACCCAGTACTTC; cdr3_aa: CASSLDRDEGETQYF
v_call: TRBV15; j_call: TRBJ1-4; clone_size: once; d_call: .; cdr3_nt: TGTGCCACCAGCCCCCGAACAGCAACTAATGAAAAACTGTTTTTT; cdr3_aa: CATSPRTATNEKLFF
v_call: TRBV12-3/TRBV12-4; j_call: TRBJ1-2; clone_size: few; d_call: .; cdr3_nt: TGTGCCAGCAGTCTTGGGACTGACTATGGCTACACCTTC; cdr3_aa: CASSLGTDYGYTF
v_call: TRBV27; j_call: TRBJ2-1; clone_size: few; d_call: TRBD2; cdr3_nt: TGTGCCAGCAGTTTAATCCTAGCGGGTGACAATGAGCAGTTCTTC; cdr3_aa: CASSLILAGDNEQFF
v_call: TRBV30; j_call: TRBJ1-5; clone_size: .; d_call: TRBD1; cdr3_nt: TGTGCCTGGAGTGTGGGGACAGGGAGCAATCAGCCCCAGCATTTT; cdr3_aa: CAWSVGTGSNQPQHF
v_call: TRBV27; j_call: TRBJ2-5; clone_size: .; d_call: TRBD2; cdr3_nt: TGTGCCAGCTCTCGGACTAGCGGGAGTCGAGAGACCCAGTACTTC; cdr3_aa: CASSRTSGSRETQYF
v_call: TRBV7-8; j_call: TRBJ1-1; clone_size: many; d_call: TRBD1; cdr3_nt: TGTGCCAGCAGCTTCTCGACAGGGGGCAAGCAGGACACTGAAGCTTTCTTT; cdr3_aa: CASSFSTGGKQDTEAFF